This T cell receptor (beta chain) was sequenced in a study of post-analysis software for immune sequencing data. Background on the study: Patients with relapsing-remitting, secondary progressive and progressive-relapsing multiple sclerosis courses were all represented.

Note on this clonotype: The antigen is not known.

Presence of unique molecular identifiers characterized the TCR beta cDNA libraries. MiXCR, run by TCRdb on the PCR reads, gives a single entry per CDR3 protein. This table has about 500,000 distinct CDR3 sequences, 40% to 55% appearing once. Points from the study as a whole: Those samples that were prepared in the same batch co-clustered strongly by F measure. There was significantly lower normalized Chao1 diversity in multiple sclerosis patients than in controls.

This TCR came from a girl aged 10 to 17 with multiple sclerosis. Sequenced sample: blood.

The CDR3 loop reads CASSLSAGIGGTEAFF. DNA for the CDR3: TGTGCCAGCAGTTTATCGGCAGGGATAGGGGGCACTGAAGCTTTCTTT. The chain employs TRBV28 and TRBJ1-1; tentatively, D is TRBD1 (6 bases). Germline V gene sequence: CDR1 MDHEN, CDR2 SYDVKM. The germline V and J ends were trimmed by 1 base and 4 bases, with 16 bases remaining between them. CDR3 size: 16 residues.